The 30 T cell receptor beta chains given below trace back to one sample, sequenced in a study of blood T cell repertoires in COVID-19. Produced via immunoSEQ multiplex PCR; TCRdb's table is partial and in-frame only. Of fewer than 200,000 clones listed, roughly nine tenths were seen once; the top ten hold 1.9%. Sequencing was carried out using peripheral blood. All receptors come from a man aged 18 to 29 who had recovered from COVID-19.

This clone showed up just a few times. The chain is built from TRBV4-1 and TRBJ1-4; D possibly corresponds to TRBD1 (5 bases). CDR3 length equals 14 residues. CDR1 is MGHRA, CDR2 YSYEKL, per germline. Trimming took off 4 bases at V and 8 bases at J, with 14 bases between the two ends. The CDR3 DNA reads as TGCGCCAGCAGCCCGAGTAGGGGAAGCGAAAAACTGTTTTTT. As protein: CASSPSRGSEKLFF.

The CDR3 DNA is TGTGCCTGGGTTCTAAGCTCCTATAATTCACCCCTCCACTTT. Translated, it gives CAWVLSSYNSPLHF. The chain couples TRBV30 to TRBJ1-6; no firm D call. V was trimmed by 5 bases and J by 0 bases, leaving 8 bases between them. CDR3 length: 14 amino acids. Germline V CDR1 and CDR2: GTSNPN, SVGIG (reference sequence).

The V gene is TRBV27, the J gene TRBJ1-5, with D uncertain. CDR1 is MNHEY, CDR2 SMNVEV, per germline (reference sequence). This CDR3 spans 13 amino acids. The V and J ends lost 6 bases and 5 bases respectively, with 11 bases between them. CDR3 bases: TGTGCCAGCAGACTCCGGGTACATCAGCCCCAGCATTTT. It is translated as CASRLRVHQPQHF.

The chain has TRBV28 and TRBJ1-4; D might be TRBD1 (5 bases). CDR1 is MDHEN, CDR2 SYDVKM, per germline. The CDR3 consists of 13 residues. Trimming shortened V by 8 bases and J by 6 bases, and 13 bases separated the two germline ends. CDR3 in DNA: TGTGCCAGCCGGGTTGGGGCCTATGAAAAACTGTTTTTT. Protein: CASRVGAYEKLFF.

The V gene is TRBV9, the J gene TRBJ2-3, with 13 bases identical to TRBD2. Germline trimming cut 0 bases from V and 7 bases from J; bases unmatched to any gene: 5. The CDR3 runs to 16 residues. Germline V gene data show CDR1 as SGDLS and CDR2 as YYNGEE. The CDR3 DNA follows: TGTGCCAGCAGCGTAGAGGGACTAGCGGGATCAAATACGCAGTATTTT. This encodes CASSVEGLAGSNTQYF.

The chain joins TRBV10-3 to TRBJ2-1; tentatively, D is TRBD1 (6 bases). Trimming took off 0 bases at V and 7 bases at J, with 16 bases between the two ends. Germline CDR1 reads ENHRY; CDR2 reads SYGVKD. This CDR3 region has 16 residues. CDR3 nucleotides: TGTGCCATCAGTGAGTCGAGGGGGACAACGTGGAATGAGCAGTTCTTC. Translated, it gives CAISESRGTTWNEQFF.

This chain connects TRBV10-2 to TRBJ1-4, with 7 bases lining up with TRBD1. Germline V CDR1 and CDR2: WSHSY, SAAADI. Trimming took 2 bases from V and 4 from J; bases not matched to a gene: 4. The CDR3 contains 15 residues. The CDR3 loop reads CASSEEGQINEKLFF. The CDR3 bases are TGCGCCAGCAGTGAGGAGGGACAGATTAATGAAAAACTGTTTTTT.

The gene calls are TRBV4-3 and TRBJ1-4, with a possible D match to TRBD1 (5 bases). CDR3 length: 14 residues. Germline CDR1 and CDR2: LGHNA and YSLEER. V was clipped by 0 bases and J by 8 bases, with 10 bases between them. The DNA for the CDR3 is TGCGCCAGCAGCCAAGACTCGGGGGACGAAAAACTGTTTTTT. Amino acids: CASSQDSGDEKLFF.

The genes are TRBV5-4 and TRBJ2-3, with 9 bases matching TRBD1. CDR1 SGHNT and CDR2 YYREEE come from the germline V gene (reference sequence). The CDR3 extends over 14 amino acids. Trimming cost V 4 bases and J 4 bases; bases outside gene matches: 4. The chain's CDR3 is CASSPGQGADTQYF. The CDR3 bases are TGTGCCAGCAGCCCGGGACAGGGCGCAGATACGCAGTATTTT.

J is TRBJ2-3 and V is TRBV15, with 7 bases identical to TRBD2. Per germline, CDR1 LNHNV and CDR2 YYDKDF (reference sequence). V was pared by 3 bases and J by 5 bases, with 11 bases of the junction left unmatched. This CDR3 region has 16 residues. The CDR3 loop reads CATSSWGGSAGDTQYF. The CDR3 DNA follows: TGTGCCACCAGCAGCTGGGGCGGGAGTGCTGGAGATACGCAGTATTTT.

The rearrangement links TRBV30 to TRBJ1-3; 8 bases are shared with TRBD1. Germline-derived CDR1 and CDR2 are GTSNPN and SVGIG (reference sequence). V lost 5 bases, J lost 2 bases, and 5 bases stayed unmatched. The CDR3 sequence is 14 residues long. CDR3 loop: CAWEQGVTGNTIYF. The CDR3 DNA is TGTGCCTGGGAACAGGGGGTTACTGGAAACACCATATATTTT.

The chain combines TRBV4-1 with TRBJ2-1; weak D call: TRBD2 (5 bases). Germline V gives CDR1 MGHRA, CDR2 YSYEKL. Trimming stripped 3 bases from V and 2 bases from J, with 17 bases between. This CDR3 is built from 17 residues. This chain's CDR3 is CASSQAPARGPYNEQFF. CDR3 nucleotides: TGCGCCAGCAGCCAGGCCCCTGCCCGAGGGCCCTACAATGAGCAGTTCTTC.

In its sample, this clone was seen a few times. The J gene is TRBJ1-3, the V gene TRBV6-5; perhaps TRBD1 as D (6 bases). This CDR3 spans 14 amino acids. The V gene lost 2 bases and the J gene lost 4 bases, with 9 bases spanning the gap. CDR1 and CDR2 (germline): MNHEY, SVGAGI. The CDR3 DNA sequence: TGTGCCAGCAGTTACAGGGACAACGGAAACACCATATATTTT. The encoded protein is CASSYRDNGNTIYF.

This clone was counted only a few times. The CDR3 DNA reads TGTGCCAGCAGCTTAGATCCTAGCTATGGCTACACCTTC. This encodes CASSLDPSYGYTF. This chain connects TRBV11-2 to TRBJ1-2; D is uncertain. V lost 0 bases, J lost 4 bases, and 6 bases lay in between. The CDR3 covers 13 residues. The germline V gene encodes CDR1 SGHAT and CDR2 FQNNGV.

This clone has just one count. The rearrangement uses TRBV30 and TRBJ2-7, with D possibly matching TRBD2 (5 bases). Germline-derived CDR1 and CDR2 are GTSNPN and SVGIG (reference sequence). This CDR3 comprises 14 residues. The ends were cut back, 1 base at V and 3 bases at J, with 13 bases in the middle. The CDR3: CAWSDGGPIYEQYF. CDR3 DNA: TGTGCCTGGAGTGATGGCGGGCCAATCTACGAGCAGTACTTC. Based on the CDR3 plus reference TRBV30 and TRBJ2-7, the full variable domain is SQTIHQWPATLVQPVGSPLSLECTVEGTSNPNLYWYRQAAGRGLQLLFYSVGIGQISSEVPQNLSASRPQDRQFILSSKKLLLSDSGFYLCAWSDGGPIYEQYFGPGTRLTVT.

The chain recombines TRBV19 with TRBJ1-1; D is ambiguous. V was pared by 5 bases and J by 0 bases, with 10 bases between. This CDR3 is built from 14 residues. Germline-derived CDR1 and CDR2 are LNHDA and SQIVND (reference sequence). CDR3 sequence reads: CASSLYTVNTEAFF. The CDR3 bases are TGTGCCAGTAGTCTCTACACAGTGAACACTGAAGCTTTCTTT.

The chain has TRBV5-1 and TRBJ2-3; TRBD2 might be the D (5 bases). Per germline, CDR1 SGHRS and CDR2 YFSETQ. The V gene lost 4 bases and the J gene lost 0 bases, with 9 bases spanning the gap. This CDR3 contains 14 residues. For the CDR3, the DNA is TGCGCCAGCAGCAGCAAGCGGAGCACAGATACGCAGTATTTT. It specifies CASSSKRSTDTQYF.

The J gene is TRBJ2-3, the V gene TRBV3-1 (or the pseudogene TRBV3-2); no clear D. V dropped 4 bases and J dropped 2 bases, with 10 bases sitting between them. CDR3 length equals 14 residues. Germline CDR1 and CDR2: LGHDT and YNNKEL (reference sequence). In DNA form, the CDR3 reads TGTGCCAGCAGCCCTCAACTTCCCACAGATACGCAGTATTTT. As protein: CASSPQLPTDTQYF.

The J gene is TRBJ2-7, the V gene TRBV6-5; the D is unclear. Germline CDR1 and CDR2: MNHEY and SVGAGI. V shed 6 bases and J shed 0 bases, with 9 bases lying between them. The CDR3 contains 13 residues. The CDR3: CASSLWLSYEQYF. The CDR3 nucleotides are TGTGCCAGCAGCCTCTGGCTCTCCTACGAGCAGTACTTC.

V is TRBV7-9 and J is TRBJ2-5; a weak D match, TRBD2 (5 bases). The length of the CDR3 is 14 residues. V was clipped by 4 bases and J by 2 bases, with 11 bases between them. Germline CDR1 SEHNR, CDR2 FQNEAQ (reference sequence). The CDR3 sequence: CASSWRTEQETQYF. Here the CDR3 DNA reads TGTGCCAGCAGCTGGAGGACTGAACAAGAGACCCAGTACTTC.

As concerns this clone: Sequence at one end of the junction differs from germline and may be a read error. The CDR3 DNA sequence: TGTGCCAGCAGCGAAGTCGGGAATCAGCCCCAGCATTTT. This sequence encodes CASSEVGNQPQHF. The J gene is TRBJ1-5, the V gene TRBV6-1; D gene ambiguous. The CDR3 has 13 residues. Germline V CDR1 and CDR2: MNHNS, SASEGT.

V usage is TRBV9 and J usage is TRBJ2-1; 11 bases fit TRBD2. The germline V gene has CDR1 SGDLS and CDR2 YYNGEE. This CDR3 has 16 residues. The V gene end was trimmed by 2 bases and the J gene end by 7 bases; junction bases not matched to a gene: 8. CDR3 residues: CASSVRTSGWRNEQFF. CDR3 DNA: TGTGCCAGCAGCGTGAGGACTAGCGGGTGGCGGAATGAGCAGTTCTTC.

V usage is TRBV6-5 and J usage is TRBJ2-1; maybe TRBD2 (6 bases). Germline CDR1 and CDR2: MNHEY and SVGAGI. V was pared by 4 bases and J by 7 bases, with 11 bases between. The length of the CDR3 is 13 residues. As DNA, the CDR3 is TGTGCCAGCAGTTCGTTGACTAGGAATGAGCAGTTCTTC. Amino acid sequence: CASSSLTRNEQFF.

This chain uses TRBV6-2 or TRBV6-3 with TRBJ2-3; D unclear. Between the trimmed V and J ends, which lost 2 bases and 2 bases, there was a span of 8 bases. This CDR3 contains 14 residues. Germline values: CDR1 MNHEY, CDR2 SVGEGT. The CDR3 reads CASSYTTDTDTQYF. For the CDR3, the DNA is TGTGCCAGCAGTTACACCACAGACACAGATACGCAGTATTTT.

The rearrangement joins TRBV5-1 to TRBJ2-7, with D possibly TRBD2 on 5 matching bases. Germline V gene data show CDR1 as SGHRS and CDR2 as YFSETQ. The CDR3 length is 14 residues. Trimming pared 6 bases from V and 2 bases from J, leaving 15 bases between. Here the CDR3 reads CASTPAGGPYEQYF. The CDR3 coding sequence is TGCGCCAGCACCCCGGCCGGCGGGCCCTACGAGCAGTACTTC.

V is TRBV2 and J is TRBJ2-4; TRBD2 agrees at 7 bases. CDR1 SNHLY and CDR2 FYNNEI come from the germline V gene. The trim removed 5 bases at V and 0 bases at J, leaving 7 bases unmatched. This CDR3 has 16 residues. The CDR3 region has the DNA TGTGCCAGCAGTTTCGGACTAGAGATAGCCAAAAACATTCAGTACTTC. Translated: CASSFGLEIAKNIQYF.

This clone showed up just once. The genes are TRBV19 and TRBJ2-7; D might be TRBD1 (5 bases). The CDR3 is 15 amino acids. Germline-derived CDR1 and CDR2 are LNHDA and SQIVND (reference sequence). Between the trimmed V and J ends, which lost 10 bases and 4 bases, there was a span of 23 bases. CDR3 sequence: CATDVGPPSVYEQYF. CDR3 nucleotide sequence: TGTGCCACCGATGTGGGGCCGCCATCGGTTTACGAGCAGTACTTC.

This clone was counted a single time. The chain carries TRBV15 and TRBJ1-3; D is ambiguous. The germline V and J ends were trimmed by 1 base and 0 bases, with 10 bases remaining between them. Germline CDR1 and CDR2: LNHNV and YYDKDF (reference sequence). The CDR3 extends over 16 amino acids. CDR3: CATSRGGGHSGNTIYF. For the CDR3, the DNA is TGTGCCACCAGCAGAGGAGGAGGGCACTCTGGAAACACCATATATTTT.

J is TRBJ2-5 and V is TRBV18, with a weak D call TRBD2 (6 bases). The CDR3 is 16 residues long. Trimming removed 6 bases at V and 5 bases at J, with 22 bases between. The V gene's germline CDR1 is KGHSH and CDR2 LQKENI. The CDR3 reads CASSPFGGGPGETQYF. The CDR3 region has the DNA TGTGCCAGCTCTCCCTTTGGGGGAGGCCCCGGGGAGACCCAGTACTTC.

This chain connects TRBV30 to TRBJ2-7; 10 bases fit TRBD2. CDR1 is GTSNPN and CDR2 is SVGIG in the germline V gene (reference sequence). The junction had 12 bases not matched to a gene; V was cut back by 4 bases and J by 9 bases. The CDR3 length is 14 residues. CDR3 coding DNA: TGTGCCTGGACCTCACTCAGCGGGAGGGCCGCGCAGTACTTC. It codes for CAWTSLSGRAAQYF.